The clone carrying this T cell receptor beta chain came up many times. What it binds is unknown. The sample is drawn from a study of T-cell reconstitution after alpha-beta-depleted transplantation in children. Findings and caveats of the study: Several hundred expanded graft clones reportedly were the source of alpha-beta T cells about two months after transplant. Surviving recipient cells, namely T cells and thymic progenitors, were the source of high day-60 TCRbeta diversity in some patients. Hyperexpanded clones declined; after one year, newly produced T cells mostly supplied diversity.

During its preparation, the TCRbeta library received unique molecular identifiers. TCRdb redid the calling of the PCR reads with MiXCR, one entry per CDR3 protein. The sample holds about 980,000 distinct CDR3 sequences, roughly 29% seen once. CDR3 length: 13 amino acids. The V end lost 6 bases, the J end lost 0 bases, and 9 bases lay between the germline ends. Germline V lookup: CDR1 LGHNA, CDR2 YNFKEQ. The receptor comes from a boy under two years old who had a stem cell transplant for SCID, so the T cells may come from the graft donor. The sample consisted of PBMCs, mostly from graft donor cells, taken 360 days after TCRalphabeta/CD19-depleted stem cell transplant. The rearrangement uses TRBV4-2 and TRBJ2-7; D remains unclear. The CDR3 spells CASSLPGSYEQYF. Here the CDR3 DNA reads TGTGCCAGCAGTTTACCCGGCTCCTACGAGCAGTACTTC.